Following are 23 T cell receptor beta chains from one sample sequenced in a study of blood T cells in healthy people across ages. A second roughly 7 to 12 cycle PCR used barcoded and J-beta primers. MiXCR, run by TCRdb on the 5' RACE reads, gives a single entry per CDR3 protein. This table holds 750,000 to 1,000,000 distinct CDR3 sequences, around 29% found once. This same sample was also part of a study on T cells of mothers and their children.

The sample taken for sequencing was blood. Receptor source: a woman aged 40 to 49 in good health.

V is TRBV20-1 and J is TRBJ2-4; TRBD1 matches 12 bases. The DNA end lines up better with TRBJ2-7; the J call may be wrong. The CDR3 has 14 amino acids. CDR1 DFQATT and CDR2 SNEGSKA come from the germline V gene (reference sequence). CDR3 coding DNA: TGCAGTGCCGATGGGACAGGGGGCGAAGGCGAGCAGTACTTC. Translation gives CSADGTGGEGEQYF.

V gene TRBV24-1 combines with J gene TRBJ2-1; D perhaps matches TRBD2 (6 bases). The CDR3 loop spans 16 amino acids. Germline assignment: CDR1 KGHDR and CDR2 SFDVKD. V was trimmed by 3 bases and J by 2 bases, leaving 13 bases between them. CDR3 bases: TGTGCCACCAGTGATGCGGGACGGGGCACCTACAATGAGCAGTTCTTC. Translating gives CATSDAGRGTYNEQFF.

Regarding this clonotype: Its ends do not fully match the called genes, so a read error is possible. J is TRBJ1-5 and V is TRBV6-1, with 8 bases matching TRBD1. Germline V gene data show CDR1 as MNHNS and CDR2 as SASEGT. There are 14 residues in the CDR3. This CDR3 reads CAGSIRGHNQPQHF. DNA of the CDR3: TGTGCCGGCAGTATCAGGGGGCACAATCAGCCCCAGCATTTT.

The sample holds a few counts of this clonotype. V is TRBV5-1 and J is TRBJ1-5; D is possibly TRBD1 (6 bases). CDR1 is SGHRS and CDR2 is YFSETQ in the germline V gene. This CDR3 spans 15 amino acids. The V and J ends lost 1 base and 5 bases respectively, with 13 bases between them. CDR3: CASSLSGGRDQPQHF. For the CDR3, the DNA is TGCGCCAGCAGCTTGTCTGGGGGCAGGGATCAGCCCCAGCATTTT. Variable domain in full (rest from reference TRBV5-1 and TRBJ1-5): KAGVTQTPRYLIKTRGQQVTLSCSPISGHRSVSWYQQTPGQGLQFLFEYFSETQRNKGNFPGRFSGRQFSNSRSEMNVSTLELGDSALYLCASSLSGGRDQPQHFGDGTRLSIL.

This clonotype was counted at least ten times. J is TRBJ2-7 and V is TRBV7-2, with 10 nucleotides matching TRBD1. The germline V gene encodes CDR1 SGHTA and CDR2 FQGNSA. Trimming removed 9 bases from V and 7 bases from J; junction bases left unmatched: 12. CDR3 length equals 14 residues. The CDR3 DNA reads as TGTGCCAGTTCCCCCGGGACAGGGGTCTGGGAGCAGTACTTC. It yields the protein CASSPGTGVWEQYF.

This clonotype was seen ten or more times. Here the CDR3 DNA reads TGTGCCAGCAGCCCACAAATACAGACCGGGGAGCTGTTTTTT. This sequence encodes CASSPQIQTGELFF. This rearrangement joins TRBV7-2 to TRBJ2-2, with D unresolved. Trimming removed 5 bases from V and 5 bases from J, with 12 bases in between. CDR3 length: 14 residues. Germline V gives CDR1 SGHTA, CDR2 FQGNSA. Full variable domain (outside the CDR3, taken from reference TRBV7-2 and TRBJ2-2): GAGVSQSPSNKVTEKGKDVELRCDPISGHTALYWYRQSLGQGLEFLIYFQGNSAPDKSGLPSDRFSAERTGGSVSTLTIQRTQQEDSAVYLCASSPQIQTGELFFGEGSRLTVL.

The CDR3 loop reads CASILDRSSYNEQFF. DNA of the CDR3: TGTGCCAGCATCCTCGACAGGAGCTCCTACAATGAGCAGTTCTTC. The chain joins TRBV7-2 to TRBJ2-1; perhaps TRBD1 as D (6 bases). V was trimmed by 7 bases and J by 0 bases, leaving 13 bases between them. Germline lookup yields CDR1 SGHTA and CDR2 FQGNSA. This CDR3 comprises 15 residues.

This clonotype was found many times. V usage is TRBV10-3 and J usage is TRBJ2-4; TRBD1 matches at 12 bases. Looked up from germline, CDR1 is ENHRY and CDR2 is SYGVKD. The ends lost 6 bases at V and 5 bases at J; junction bases unmatched: 5. The CDR3 sequence is 15 residues long. The CDR3 DNA reads as TGTGCCATCAGACCGGGACAGGGGGCCGAAAACATTCAGTACTTC. This sequence encodes CAIRPGQGAENIQYF.

The V gene is TRBV28, the J gene TRBJ1-3, with D unclear. Per germline, CDR1 MDHEN and CDR2 SYDVKM. Trimming shortened V by 8 bases and J by 4 bases, and 15 bases separated the two germline ends. The CDR3 is made up of 14 amino acids. CDR3 region: CASFSGVEGNTIYF. CDR3 coding DNA: TGTGCCAGCTTCTCTGGGGTAGAAGGAAACACCATATATTTT. Full variable domain (missing parts from reference TRBV28 and TRBJ1-3): DVKVTQSSRYLVKRTGEKVFLECVQDMDHENMFWYRQDPGLGLRLIYFSYDVKMKEKGDIPEGYSVSREKKERFSLILESASTNQTSMYLCASFSGVEGNTIYFGEGSWLTVV.

This clonotype was seen a few times. V and J are TRBV29-1 and TRBJ2-7; 10 bases align to TRBD2. The V gene end was trimmed by 4 bases and the J gene end by 6 bases; junction bases not matched to a gene: 9. The CDR3 runs to 14 residues. CDR1 and CDR2 from the germline V gene are SQVTM and ANQGSEA. CDR3 sequence: CSVGQRGGHVEQYF. The DNA of the CDR3 is TGCAGCGTTGGTCAGCGGGGGGGCCATGTCGAGCAGTACTTC.

DNA of the CDR3: TGCAGTGCTAACGCCCTGACTTACTATGGCTACACCTTC. Amino acid sequence: CSANALTYYGYTF. The chain recombines TRBV20-1 with TRBJ1-2; no definite D call. Germline V CDR1 and CDR2: DFQATT, SNEGSKA (reference sequence). Trimming shortened V by 4 bases and J by 3 bases, and 12 bases separated the two germline ends. The CDR3 loop spans 13 amino acids.

This clonotype was seen a handful of times. The V and J genes are TRBV7-2 and TRBJ2-3; 8 bases fit TRBD2. Germline V lookup: CDR1 SGHTA, CDR2 FQGNSA. This CDR3 comprises 15 residues. V lost 5 bases, J lost 1 base, and 5 bases stayed unmatched. This chain's CDR3 is CASSTRGGGTDTQYF. CDR3 nucleotide sequence: TGTGCCAGCAGCACCCGGGGGGGCGGCACAGATACGCAGTATTTT.

The sample holds a few counts of this clonotype. The chain is built from TRBV5-1 and TRBJ2-7, with D hard to call. Germline CDR1 reads SGHRS; CDR2 reads YFSETQ. The CDR3 sequence is 15 residues long. The V gene lost 0 bases and the J gene lost 2 bases, with 12 bases spanning the gap. The DNA for the CDR3 is TGCGCCAGCAGCTTGGTAAAGGACCGTACCTACGAGCAGTACTTC. Translating it yields CASSLVKDRTYEQYF.

This clonotype was counted only a few times. This chain joins TRBV20-1 and TRBJ1-5, with D possibly matching TRBD1 (5 bases). The V gene lost 4 bases and the J gene lost 4 bases, with 17 bases spanning the gap. The CDR3 runs to 15 residues. CDR1 DFQATT and CDR2 SNEGSKA come from the germline V gene (reference sequence). The CDR3: CSAIRDSEPNQPQHF. CDR3 bases: TGCAGTGCTATCAGAGACAGCGAACCAAATCAGCCCCAGCATTTT.

The chain employs TRBV3-1 and TRBJ2-3; D is uncertain. Per germline, CDR1 LGHDT and CDR2 YNNKEL (reference sequence). CDR3 length: 14 residues. Trimming stripped 4 bases from V and 4 bases from J, with 12 bases between. CDR3 in DNA: TGTGCCAGCAGCCTCGAGCCGACTGCAGATACGCAGTATTTT. Its translation is CASSLEPTADTQYF.

The rearrangement uses TRBV28 and TRBJ2-4; 9 bases are a match to TRBD1. Gene TRBJ2-7 matches the end of the DNA better, so the J call may be wrong. CDR1 is MDHEN, CDR2 SYDVKM, per germline. CDR3 size: 15 residues. The CDR3 protein is CASSSWTGVAYEQYF. CDR3 sequence (DNA): TGTGCCAGCAGTTCCTGGACAGGGGTGGCGTACGAGCAGTACTTC.

In this sample, this clonotype turned up a few times. The gene calls are TRBV7-2 and TRBJ2-1, with D perhaps TRBD2 (6 bases). Germline values: CDR1 SGHTA, CDR2 FQGNSA. V was cut by 5 bases and J by 10 bases, with 24 bases left in between. The CDR3 sequence is 16 residues long. The DNA for the CDR3 is TGTGCCAGCAGCCAAACGGGACTCTACTCTGATCGGGAGCAGTTCTTC. Protein sequence: CASSQTGLYSDREQFF.

This clonotype was picked up many times. The chain has TRBV7-8 and TRBJ1-2; D may be TRBD1 (6 bases). Germline V lookup: CDR1 SGHVS, CDR2 FQNEAQ. This CDR3 spans 14 amino acids. Between the trimmed V and J ends, which lost 4 bases and 6 bases, there was a span of 15 bases. The CDR3 region is CASSSDQGQNGYTF. CDR3 bases: TGTGCCAGCAGCTCGGACCAGGGGCAAAATGGCTACACCTTC.

The J gene is TRBJ1-6, the V gene TRBV20-1, with unresolved D. V shed 0 bases and J shed 6 bases, with 9 bases lying between them. Germline V gene data show CDR1 as DFQATT and CDR2 as SNEGSKA (reference sequence). This CDR3 is built from 14 residues. The CDR3, as DNA: TGCAGTGCTAGAGATTTTACGGGTAATTCACCCCTCCACTTT. This gives the protein CSARDFTGNSPLHF.

The CDR3 reads CASSQVLSRDREGRLVGYGYTF. The CDR3 nucleotides read TGCGCCAGCAGCCAAGTTCTATCCCGGGACAGGGAAGGTAGACTCGTAGGCTATGGCTACACCTTC. V is TRBV4-1 and J is TRBJ1-2; TRBD1 agrees at 9 bases. CDR1 is MGHRA, CDR2 YSYEKL, per germline. Trimming took 1 base from V and 4 from J; bases not matched to a gene: 25. This CDR3 spans 22 amino acids.

In DNA form, the CDR3 reads TGTGCCAGCAGTACTCCGGGACAGGGGGCTGATGAGCAGTTCTTC. Protein: CASSTPGQGADEQFF. The chain recombines TRBV12-3 or TRBV12-4 with TRBJ2-1, with 12 bases fitting TRBD1. This CDR3 comprises 15 residues. V dropped 5 bases and J dropped 8; count of bases not matched to a gene: 7.

Comments on this clonotype: A much larger clone sits a single nucleotide away, making a read error possible. The J gene is TRBJ2-3, the V gene TRBV11-3; D may be TRBD2 (6 bases). The V and J ends lost 5 bases and 8 bases respectively, with 14 bases between them. The CDR3 is 13 residues long. Germline V lookup: CDR1 SGHNT, CDR2 YENEEA. The CDR3 region has the DNA TGTGCCAGCAGCCGACGGGGGTTAAGTACGCAGTATTTT. Protein sequence: CASSRRGLSTQYF.

The CDR3 reads CASSPHSGQGDGHTF. The CDR3 DNA reads TGTGCCAGCAGCCCCCATAGTGGACAGGGAGACGGCCACACCTTC. V is TRBV4-2 and J is TRBJ1-2, with 8 nucleotides matching TRBD1. Germline CDR1 and CDR2: LGHNA and YNFKEQ. The ends lost 4 bases at V and 12 bases at J; junction bases unmatched: 16. This CDR3 spans 15 amino acids.